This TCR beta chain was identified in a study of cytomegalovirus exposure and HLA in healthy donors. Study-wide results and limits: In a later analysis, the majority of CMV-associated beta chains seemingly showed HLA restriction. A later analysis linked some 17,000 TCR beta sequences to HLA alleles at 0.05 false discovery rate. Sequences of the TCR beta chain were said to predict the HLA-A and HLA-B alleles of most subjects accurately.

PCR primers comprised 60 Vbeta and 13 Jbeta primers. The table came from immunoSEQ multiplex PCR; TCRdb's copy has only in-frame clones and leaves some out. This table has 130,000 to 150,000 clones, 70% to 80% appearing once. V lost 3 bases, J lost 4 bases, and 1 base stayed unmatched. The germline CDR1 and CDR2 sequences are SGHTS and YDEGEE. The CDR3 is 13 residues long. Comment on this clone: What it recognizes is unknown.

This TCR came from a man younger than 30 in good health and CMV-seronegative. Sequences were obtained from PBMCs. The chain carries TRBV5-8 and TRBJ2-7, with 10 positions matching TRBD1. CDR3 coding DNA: TGTGCCAGCAGCTGGGACAGGGGTTACGAGCAGTACTTC. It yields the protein CASSWDRGYEQYF.